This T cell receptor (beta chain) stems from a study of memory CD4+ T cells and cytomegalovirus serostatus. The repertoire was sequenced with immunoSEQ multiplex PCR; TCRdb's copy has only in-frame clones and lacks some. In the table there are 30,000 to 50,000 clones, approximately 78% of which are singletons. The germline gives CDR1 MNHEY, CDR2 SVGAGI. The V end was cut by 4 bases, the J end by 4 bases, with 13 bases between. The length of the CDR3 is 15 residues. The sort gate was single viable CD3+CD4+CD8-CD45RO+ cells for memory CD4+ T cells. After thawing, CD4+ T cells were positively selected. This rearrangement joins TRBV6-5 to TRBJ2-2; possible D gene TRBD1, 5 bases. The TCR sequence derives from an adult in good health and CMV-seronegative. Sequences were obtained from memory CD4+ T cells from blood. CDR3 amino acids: CASSLVRVSTGELFF. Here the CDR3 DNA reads TGTGCCAGCAGTTTGGTCAGGGTTAGCACCGGGGAGCTGTTTTTT.